The 11 T cell receptor beta chains in this list originate from one sample, sequenced in a study of blood T cell repertoires in COVID-19. Clones were sequenced by immunoSEQ multiplex PCR, and TCRdb holds only the in-frame ones, with some missing. The data hold under 70,000 clones, with 85% to 90% observed a single time. Sequencing was performed on PBMCs or T cells enriched from blood (not recorded which). Every receptor here comes from a woman in her forties who had recovered from COVID-19.

The chain uses TRBV15 and TRBJ1-5; D possibly corresponds to TRBD1 (5 bases). This CDR3 contains 15 residues. Germline V gene sequence: CDR1 LNHNV, CDR2 YYDKDF (reference sequence). V shed 6 bases and J shed 11 bases, with 23 bases lying between them. Here the CDR3 reads CATRMIGTDESAQHF. The CDR3 nucleotides read TGTGCCACCAGGATGATCGGGACTGACGAATCAGCCCAGCATTTT. The whole variable domain, filled in from reference TRBV15 and TRBJ1-5, reads DAMVIQNPRYQVTQFGKPVTLSCSQTLNHNVMYWYQQKSSQAPKLLFHYYDKDFNNEADTPDNFQSRRPNTSFCFLDIRSPGLGDTAMYLCATRMIGTDESAQHFGDGTRLSIL.

The count of this clone is one. J is TRBJ2-7 and V is TRBV18; 9 positions agree with TRBD1. Per the germline V gene, CDR1 is KGHSH and CDR2 is LQKENI. The length of the CDR3 is 16 residues. Trimming took 3 bases from V and 3 from J; bases not matched to a gene: 9. The CDR3 sequence is CASSPSTGQGIYEQYF. As DNA, the CDR3 is TGTGCCAGCTCACCCTCCACGGGACAGGGTATCTACGAGCAGTACTTC. The full variable domain, with the rest looked up from reference TRBV18 and TRBJ2-7, is NAGVMQNPRHLVRRRGQEARLRCSPMKGHSHVYWYRQLPEEGLKFMVYLQKENIIDESGMPKERFSAEFPKEGPSILRIQQVVRGDSAAYFCASSPSTGQGIYEQYFGPGTRLTVT.

V is TRBV2 and J is TRBJ1-5; no reliable D call. The germline V and J ends were trimmed by 6 bases and 5 bases, with 17 bases remaining between them. The CDR3 extends over 15 amino acids. Germline V gives CDR1 SNHLY, CDR2 FYNNEI. The CDR3 sequence: CASREALIGDQPQHF. The CDR3 DNA reads as TGTGCCAGCAGAGAGGCCTTGATAGGTGATCAGCCCCAGCATTTT.

The genes are TRBV10-3 and TRBJ1-2; the match to TRBD1 covers 9 bases. Losses at the gene ends were 5 bases for V and 8 bases for J; bases not matched to a gene: 6. CDR3 length: 13 amino acids. Germline CDR1 is ENHRY and CDR2 is SYGVKD. The CDR3 sequence is CAISPDRGYGYTF. In DNA form, the CDR3 reads TGTGCCATCAGTCCGGACAGGGGTTACGGCTACACCTTC.

The rearrangement uses TRBV14 and TRBJ2-7; the D gene is possibly TRBD2 (6 bases). The CDR3 length is 16 residues. From germline, CDR1 is SGHDN and CDR2 FVKESK. Trimming shortened V by 1 base and J by 4 bases, and 17 bases separated the two germline ends. The CDR3 DNA follows: TGTGCCAGCAGCCAAGCCGGGGACTGGGTAACTTACGAGCAGTACTTC. Its translation is CASSQAGDWVTYEQYF.

The V gene is TRBV24-1, the J gene TRBJ1-5; TRBD1 might be the D (6 bases). Trimming removed 2 bases at V and 0 bases at J, with 10 bases between. The germline gives CDR1 KGHDR, CDR2 SFDVKD. CDR3 length: 16 amino acids. Here the CDR3 reads CATSDSTGPSNQPQHF. The CDR3 DNA sequence: TGTGCCACCAGTGATTCAACAGGGCCTAGCAATCAGCCCCAGCATTTT.

This clone came up once. The V and J genes are TRBV5-1 and TRBJ2-3; D gene unclear. CDR3 length equals 16 residues. Germline V gives CDR1 SGHRS, CDR2 YFSETQ. Trimming pared 0 bases from V and 1 base from J, leaving 12 bases between. CDR3 amino acids: CASSLAVSTGTDTQYF. The CDR3 nucleotides are TGCGCCAGCAGCTTGGCCGTGAGTACAGGCACAGATACGCAGTATTTT.

The chain carries TRBV6-1 and TRBJ2-2; TRBD1 matches 10 bases. V shed 4 bases, J shed 4 bases, and the junction held 6 bases outside the gene matches. In germline, CDR1 is MNHNS, CDR2 SASEGT. This CDR3 has 16 residues. CDR3 nucleotide sequence: TGTGCCAGCAGTGGCGGGACAGGGGAGGCCACCGGGGAGCTGTTTTTT. Amino acids: CASSGGTGEATGELFF.

The rearrangement joins TRBV6-4 to TRBJ2-3; 11 nucleotides line up with TRBD2. V trimming: 3 bases; J trimming: 4 bases; junction bases outside the gene matches: 3. CDR3 length: 15 amino acids. The germline V gene has CDR1 MRHNA and CDR2 SNTAGT. The DNA of the CDR3 is TGTGCCAGCAGTGAGGTAGCGGGGGGGCCAGATACGCAGTATTTT. The encoded protein is CASSEVAGGPDTQYF.

This chain links TRBV6-6 with TRBJ2-1, with 8 nucleotides matching TRBD1. This CDR3 is built from 17 residues. Germline V lookup: CDR1 MNHNY, CDR2 SVGAGI (reference sequence). After removal of 5 bases from V and 4 bases from J, the junction contained 13 bases not matched to a gene. The CDR3 is CASSPLGTGPLYNEQFF. In DNA, the CDR3 is TGTGCCAGCAGTCCCTTAGGGACAGGCCCCCTTTACAATGAGCAGTTCTTC.

A single count supports this clone. The chain uses TRBV10-1 and TRBJ2-2; the match to TRBD2 covers 10 bases. Trimming at V came to 3 bases and at J to 4 bases, leaving 2 bases not matched to a gene. Germline V lookup: CDR1 WNHNN, CDR2 SYGVQD (reference sequence). This CDR3 contains 15 residues. The CDR3 sequence: CASSDLAGATGELFF. The CDR3, as DNA: TGCGCCAGCAGTGATCTAGCGGGGGCCACCGGGGAGCTGTTTTTT.